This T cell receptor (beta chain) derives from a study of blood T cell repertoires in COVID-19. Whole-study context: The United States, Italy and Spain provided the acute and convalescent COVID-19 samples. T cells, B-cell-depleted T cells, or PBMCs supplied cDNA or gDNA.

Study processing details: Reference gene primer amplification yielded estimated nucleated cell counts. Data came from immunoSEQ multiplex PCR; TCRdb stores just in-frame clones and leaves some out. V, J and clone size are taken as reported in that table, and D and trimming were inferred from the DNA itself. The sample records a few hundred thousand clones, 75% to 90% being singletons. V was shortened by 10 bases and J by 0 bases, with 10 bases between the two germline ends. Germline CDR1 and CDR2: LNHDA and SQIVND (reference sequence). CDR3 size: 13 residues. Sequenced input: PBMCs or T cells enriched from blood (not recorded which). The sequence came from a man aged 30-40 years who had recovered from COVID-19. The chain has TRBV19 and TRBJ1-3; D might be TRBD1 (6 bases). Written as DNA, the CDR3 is TGTGCCACAGCAGGGGACTCTGGAAACACCATATATTTT. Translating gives CATAGDSGNTIYF.